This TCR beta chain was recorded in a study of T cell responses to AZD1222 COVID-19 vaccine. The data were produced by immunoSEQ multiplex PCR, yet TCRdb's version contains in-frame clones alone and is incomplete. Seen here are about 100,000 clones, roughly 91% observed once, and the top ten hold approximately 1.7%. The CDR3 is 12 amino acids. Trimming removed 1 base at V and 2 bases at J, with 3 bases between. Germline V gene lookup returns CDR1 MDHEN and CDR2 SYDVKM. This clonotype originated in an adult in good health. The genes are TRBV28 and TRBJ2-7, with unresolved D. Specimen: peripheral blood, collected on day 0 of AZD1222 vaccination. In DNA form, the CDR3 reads TGTGCCAGCAGTTTATTGCCCTACGAGCAGTACTTC. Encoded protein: CASSLLPYEQYF.